This T cell receptor beta chain was sequenced for a study of T cell responses to AZD1222 COVID-19 vaccine. Study-wide findings and caveats: The study found Spike-specific TCR breadth and depth rose after two AZD1222 doses. After the peak T cell response, and only then, were repertoires sampled.

The length of the CDR3 is 11 residues. In germline, CDR1 is SQVTM, CDR2 ANQGSEA. Trimming shortened V by 4 bases and J by 5 bases, and 6 bases separated the two germline ends. Produced via immunoSEQ multiplex PCR; TCRdb's table is partial and in-frame only. Among about 82,000 clones listed, roughly 80% were seen once. As to this clone: Antigen specificity is unknown.

Sequencing was performed on peripheral blood, taken 28 days after the second AZD1222 dose. The chain is built from TRBV29-1 and TRBJ2-1; D call uncertain. The sequence was obtained from an adult who received the AZD1222 COVID-19 vaccine. The DNA for the CDR3 is TGCAGCGTTGCCGTAAACAATGAGCAGTTCTTC. This encodes CSVAVNNEQFF.